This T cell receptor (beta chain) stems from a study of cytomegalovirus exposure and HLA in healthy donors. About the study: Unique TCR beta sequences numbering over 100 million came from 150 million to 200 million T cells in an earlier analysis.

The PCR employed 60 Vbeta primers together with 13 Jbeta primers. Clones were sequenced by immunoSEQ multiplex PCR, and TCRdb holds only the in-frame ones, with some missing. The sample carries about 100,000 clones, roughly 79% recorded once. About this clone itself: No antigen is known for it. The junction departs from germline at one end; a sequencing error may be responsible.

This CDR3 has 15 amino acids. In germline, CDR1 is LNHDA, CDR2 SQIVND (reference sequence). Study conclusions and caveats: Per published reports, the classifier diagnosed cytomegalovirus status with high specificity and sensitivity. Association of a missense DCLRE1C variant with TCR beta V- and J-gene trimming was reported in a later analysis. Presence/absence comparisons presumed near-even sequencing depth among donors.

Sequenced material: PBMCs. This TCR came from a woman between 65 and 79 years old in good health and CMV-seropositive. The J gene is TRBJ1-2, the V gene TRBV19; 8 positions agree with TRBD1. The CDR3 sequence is CATGMQGARNHGYTF. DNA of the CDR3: TGTGCCACTGGGATGCAGGGGGCGCGTAACCATGGCTACACCTTC.